This record concerns one T cell receptor beta chain sequence. Antigen unknown. The CDR3 contains 14 residues. Germline lookup yields CDR1 MNHEY and CDR2 SVGAGI. The V end lost 4 bases, the J end lost 7 bases, and 13 bases lay between the germline ends. The sample is drawn from a study of OX40 agonist ivuxolimab in advanced cancers. Overall study: A male proportion of 82.7% was recorded, with mean age approximately 56 years and range about 23 to 80.

Only in-frame clones appear in the TCRdb table, and some are missing; sequencing was by immunoSEQ multiplex PCR. Altogether around 76,000 clones are present, 85% being singletons, with the ten largest covering over 4.5%. Findings of the study overall: There was clonal expansion of CD4+ and CD8+ blood T cells by week 6 at 0.1 to 3.0 mg/kg. Some patients without response likewise showed low normalized clonal expansion.

V and J are TRBV6-5 and TRBJ2-2, with a tentative D call TRBD1 (5 bases). The sequence was obtained from an adult with an advanced solid tumor such as melanoma, head and neck, liver or kidney cancer. The specimen comprised CD4+ or CD8+ T cells sorted from blood, sampled in a trial of the OX40 agonist ivuxolimab. The CDR3 DNA reads TGTGCCAGCAGTTCAGACAGTTATGGCGGGGAGCTGTTTTTT. Protein: CASSSDSYGGELFF.